The clone carrying this TCR beta chain has a single count. The data were produced by immunoSEQ multiplex PCR, yet TCRdb's version contains in-frame clones alone and is incomplete. There are fewer than 75,000 clones in the sample; roughly 90% occur only once, and almost 1.5% lies in the top ten. The data are from a study of T cell changes during pregnancy in multiple sclerosis. J was trimmed by 4 bases and V by 6 bases; bases with no gene match: 5. Looked up from germline, CDR1 is SGHAT and CDR2 is FQNNGV. The CDR3 runs to 15 residues. The sequence came from a female donor with multiple sclerosis, enrolled in a pregnancy study. Sample: peripheral blood, taken in the second trimester of pregnancy. J is TRBJ1-3 and V is TRBV11-2; 11 bases match TRBD1. The CDR3 loop reads CASSWTGGSGNTIYF. The CDR3 DNA sequence: TGTGCCAGCAGTTGGACAGGGGGCTCAGGAAACACCATATATTTT. The full variable domain, its missing parts supplied by reference TRBV11-2 and TRBJ1-3, is EAGVAQSPRYKIIEKRQSVAFWCNPISGHATLYWYQQILGQGPKLLIQFQNNGVVDDSQLPKDRFSAERLKGVDSTLKIQPAKLEDSAVYLCASSWTGGSGNTIYFGEGSWLTVV.